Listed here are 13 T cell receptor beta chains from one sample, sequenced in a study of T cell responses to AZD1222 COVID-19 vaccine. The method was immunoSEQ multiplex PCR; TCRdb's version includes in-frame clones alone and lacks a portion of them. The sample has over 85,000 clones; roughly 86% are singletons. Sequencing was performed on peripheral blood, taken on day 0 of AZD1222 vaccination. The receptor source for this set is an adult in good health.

Written as DNA, the CDR3 is TGTGCCAGCTCACCGCCAGGGTACAATGAGCAGTTCTTC. It specifies CASSPPGYNEQFF. The chain couples TRBV18 to TRBJ2-1, with D possibly TRBD1 on 5 matching bases. The CDR3 loop spans 13 amino acids. Per the germline V gene, CDR1 is KGHSH and CDR2 is LQKENI. Deletions cut 3 bases from V and 4 bases from J, with 7 bases between.

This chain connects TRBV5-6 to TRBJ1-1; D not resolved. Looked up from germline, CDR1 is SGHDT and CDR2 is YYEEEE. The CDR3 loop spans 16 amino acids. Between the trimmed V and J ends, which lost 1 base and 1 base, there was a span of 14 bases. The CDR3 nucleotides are TGTGCCAGCAGCTTGTACTCTTCCCCGCGGAACACTGAAGCTTTCTTT. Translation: CASSLYSSPRNTEAFF. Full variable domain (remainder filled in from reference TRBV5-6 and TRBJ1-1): DAGVTQSPTHLIKTRGQQVTLRCSPKSGHDTVSWYQQALGQGPQFIFQYYEEEERQRGNFPDRFSGHQFPNYSSELNVNALLLGDSALYLCASSLYSSPRNTEAFFGQGTRLTVV.

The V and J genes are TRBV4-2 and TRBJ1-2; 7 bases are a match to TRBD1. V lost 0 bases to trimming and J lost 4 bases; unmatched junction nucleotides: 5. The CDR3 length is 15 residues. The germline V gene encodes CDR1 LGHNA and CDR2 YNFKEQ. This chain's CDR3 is CASSQERGQFYGYTF. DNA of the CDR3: TGTGCCAGCAGCCAAGAGCGGGGACAGTTCTATGGCTACACCTTC.

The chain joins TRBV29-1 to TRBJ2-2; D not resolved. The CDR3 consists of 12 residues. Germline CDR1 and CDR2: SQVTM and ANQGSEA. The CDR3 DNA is TGCACCTGCCGTTGGAACACCGGGGAGCTGTTTTTT. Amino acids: CTCRWNTGELFF.

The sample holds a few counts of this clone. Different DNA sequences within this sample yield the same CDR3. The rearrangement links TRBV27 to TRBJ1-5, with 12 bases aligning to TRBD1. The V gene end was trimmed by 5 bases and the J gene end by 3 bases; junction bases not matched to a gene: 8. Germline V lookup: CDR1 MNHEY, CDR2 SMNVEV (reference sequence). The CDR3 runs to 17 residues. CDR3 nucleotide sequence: TGTGCCAGCAGTCTTACCGGGACAGGGGGCTTCAATCAGCCCCAGCATTTT. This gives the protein CASSLTGTGGFNQPQHF.

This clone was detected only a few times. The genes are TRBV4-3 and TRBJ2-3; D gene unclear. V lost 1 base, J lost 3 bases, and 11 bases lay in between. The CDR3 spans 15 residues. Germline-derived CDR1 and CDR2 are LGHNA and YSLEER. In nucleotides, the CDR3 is TGCGCCAGCAGCCAAGCTCTCTCGGTTACAGATACGCAGTATTTT. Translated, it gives CASSQALSVTDTQYF.

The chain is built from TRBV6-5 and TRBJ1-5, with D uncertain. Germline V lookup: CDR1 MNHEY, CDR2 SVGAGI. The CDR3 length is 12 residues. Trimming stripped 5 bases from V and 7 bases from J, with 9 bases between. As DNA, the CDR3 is TGTGCCAGCAGTCCCTTGGTCCAGCCCCAGCATTTT. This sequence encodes CASSPLVQPQHF.

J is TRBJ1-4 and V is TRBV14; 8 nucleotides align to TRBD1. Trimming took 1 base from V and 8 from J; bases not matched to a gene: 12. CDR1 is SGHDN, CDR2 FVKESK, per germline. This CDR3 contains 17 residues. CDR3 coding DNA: TGTGCCAGCAGCCAAGGTCTTCGACAGGGGTTCGAAGAAAAACTGTTTTTT. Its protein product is CASSQGLRQGFEEKLFF.

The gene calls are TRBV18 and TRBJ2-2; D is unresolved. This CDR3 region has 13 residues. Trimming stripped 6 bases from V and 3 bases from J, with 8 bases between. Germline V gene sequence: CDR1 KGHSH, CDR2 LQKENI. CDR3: CASSPPDTGELFF. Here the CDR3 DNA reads TGTGCCAGCTCTCCGCCGGACACCGGGGAGCTGTTTTTT.

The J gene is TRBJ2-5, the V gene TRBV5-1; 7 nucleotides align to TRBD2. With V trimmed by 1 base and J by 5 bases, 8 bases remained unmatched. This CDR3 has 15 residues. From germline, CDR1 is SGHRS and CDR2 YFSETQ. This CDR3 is CASSLSGTVGETQYF. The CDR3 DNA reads TGCGCCAGCAGCTTGAGCGGGACGGTGGGCGAGACCCAGTACTTC.

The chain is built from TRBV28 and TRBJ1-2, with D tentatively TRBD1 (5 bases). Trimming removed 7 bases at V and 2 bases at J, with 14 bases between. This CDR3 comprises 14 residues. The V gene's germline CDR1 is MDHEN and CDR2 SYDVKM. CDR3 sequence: CASTVGGLNYGYTF. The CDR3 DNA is TGTGCCAGCACCGTGGGGGGACTGAACTATGGCTACACCTTC.

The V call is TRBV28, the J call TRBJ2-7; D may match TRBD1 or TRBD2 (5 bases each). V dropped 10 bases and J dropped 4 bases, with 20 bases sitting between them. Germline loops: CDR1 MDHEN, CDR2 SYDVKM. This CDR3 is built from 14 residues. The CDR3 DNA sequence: TGTGCCACCCTCGGAGGCCTGGGGCCTTACGAGCAGTACTTC. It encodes CATLGGLGPYEQYF.

This chain's CDR3 is CASRELNYREETQYF. As DNA, the CDR3 is TGTGCCAGCAGGGAGCTCAACTATCGGGAAGAGACCCAGTACTTC. This sequence joins TRBV6-5 and TRBJ2-5, with D unclear. This CDR3 contains 15 residues. Germline V gives CDR1 MNHEY, CDR2 SVGAGI. Trimming removed 6 bases from V and 3 bases from J, with 17 bases in between.